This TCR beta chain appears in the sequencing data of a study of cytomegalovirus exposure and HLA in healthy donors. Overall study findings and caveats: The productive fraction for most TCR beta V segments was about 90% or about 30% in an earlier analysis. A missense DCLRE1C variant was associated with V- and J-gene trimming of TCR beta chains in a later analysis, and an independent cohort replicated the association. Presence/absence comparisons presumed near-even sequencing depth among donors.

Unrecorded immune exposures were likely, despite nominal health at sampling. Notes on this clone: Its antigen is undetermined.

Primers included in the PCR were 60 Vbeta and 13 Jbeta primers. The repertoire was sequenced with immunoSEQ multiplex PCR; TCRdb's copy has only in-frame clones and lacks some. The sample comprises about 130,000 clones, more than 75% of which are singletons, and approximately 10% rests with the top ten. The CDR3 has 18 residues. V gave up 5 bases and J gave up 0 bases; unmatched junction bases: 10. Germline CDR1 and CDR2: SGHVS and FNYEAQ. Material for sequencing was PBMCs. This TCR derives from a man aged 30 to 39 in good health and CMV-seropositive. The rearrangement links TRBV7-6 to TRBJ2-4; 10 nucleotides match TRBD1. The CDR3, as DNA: TGTGCCAGCAGCCCGCACCGGGACAGGGGTACAGCCAAAAACATTCAGTACTTC. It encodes CASSPHRDRGTAKNIQYF.